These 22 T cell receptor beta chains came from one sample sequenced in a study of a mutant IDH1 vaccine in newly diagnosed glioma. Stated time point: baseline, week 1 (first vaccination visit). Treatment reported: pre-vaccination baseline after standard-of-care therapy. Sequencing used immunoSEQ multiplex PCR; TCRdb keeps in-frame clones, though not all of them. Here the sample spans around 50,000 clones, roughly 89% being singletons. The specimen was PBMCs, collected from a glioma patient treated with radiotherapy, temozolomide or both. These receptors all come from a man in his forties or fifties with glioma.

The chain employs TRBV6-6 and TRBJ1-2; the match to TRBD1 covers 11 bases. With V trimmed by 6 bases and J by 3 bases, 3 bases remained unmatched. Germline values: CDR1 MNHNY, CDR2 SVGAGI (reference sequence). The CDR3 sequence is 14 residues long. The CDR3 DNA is TGTGCCAGCAGCCGGACAGGGGGCGACTATGGCTACACCTTC. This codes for CASSRTGGDYGYTF.

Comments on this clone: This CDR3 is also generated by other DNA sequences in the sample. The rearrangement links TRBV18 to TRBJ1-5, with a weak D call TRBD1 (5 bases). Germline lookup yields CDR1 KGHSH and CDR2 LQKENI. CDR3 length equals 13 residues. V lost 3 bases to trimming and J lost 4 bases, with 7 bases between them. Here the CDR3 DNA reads TGTGCCAGCTCACCCGGGGGGAATCAGCCCCAGCATTTT. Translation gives CASSPGGNQPQHF.

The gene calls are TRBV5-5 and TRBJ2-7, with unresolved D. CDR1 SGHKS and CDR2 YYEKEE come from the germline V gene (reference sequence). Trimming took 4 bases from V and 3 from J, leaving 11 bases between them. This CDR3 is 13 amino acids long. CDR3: CASSPGPRYEQYF. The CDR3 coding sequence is TGTGCCAGCAGCCCCGGGCCCCGCTACGAGCAGTACTTC.

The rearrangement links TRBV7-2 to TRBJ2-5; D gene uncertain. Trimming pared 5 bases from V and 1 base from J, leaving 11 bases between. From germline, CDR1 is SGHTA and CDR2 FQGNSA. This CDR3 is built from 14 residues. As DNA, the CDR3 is TGTGCCAGCAGCCTAAGAAGAACCCAAGAGACCCAGTACTTC. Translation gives CASSLRRTQETQYF.

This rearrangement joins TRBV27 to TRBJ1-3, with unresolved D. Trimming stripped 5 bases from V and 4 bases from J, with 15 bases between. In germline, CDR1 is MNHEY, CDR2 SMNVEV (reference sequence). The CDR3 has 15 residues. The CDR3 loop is CASSPSQFIGNTIYF. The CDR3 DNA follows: TGTGCCAGCAGTCCTTCTCAGTTCATCGGAAACACCATATATTTT.

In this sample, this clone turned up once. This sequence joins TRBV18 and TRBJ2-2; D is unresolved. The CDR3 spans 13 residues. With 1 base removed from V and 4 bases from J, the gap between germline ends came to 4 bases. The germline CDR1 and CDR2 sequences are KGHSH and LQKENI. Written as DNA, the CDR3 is TGTGCCAGCTCACCACTCAGCACCGGGGAGCTGTTTTTT. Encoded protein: CASSPLSTGELFF.

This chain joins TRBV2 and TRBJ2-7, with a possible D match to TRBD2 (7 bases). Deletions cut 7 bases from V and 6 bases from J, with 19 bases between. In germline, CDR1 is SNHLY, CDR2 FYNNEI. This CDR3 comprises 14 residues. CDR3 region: CASMFRGALGEQYF. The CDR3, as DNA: TGTGCCAGCATGTTTCGGGGGGCGTTGGGCGAGCAGTACTTC.

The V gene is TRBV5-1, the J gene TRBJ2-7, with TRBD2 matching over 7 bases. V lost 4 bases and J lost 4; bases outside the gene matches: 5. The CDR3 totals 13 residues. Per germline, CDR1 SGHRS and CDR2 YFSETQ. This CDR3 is CASSPGTTYEQYF. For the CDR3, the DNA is TGCGCCAGCAGCCCCGGGACTACTTACGAGCAGTACTTC.

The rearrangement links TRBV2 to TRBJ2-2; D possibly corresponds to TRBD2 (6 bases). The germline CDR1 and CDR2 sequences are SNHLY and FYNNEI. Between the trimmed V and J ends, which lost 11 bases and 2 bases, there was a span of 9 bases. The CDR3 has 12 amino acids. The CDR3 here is CAGGTNTGELFF. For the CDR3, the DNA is TGTGCCGGGGGGACTAACACCGGGGAGCTGTTTTTT.

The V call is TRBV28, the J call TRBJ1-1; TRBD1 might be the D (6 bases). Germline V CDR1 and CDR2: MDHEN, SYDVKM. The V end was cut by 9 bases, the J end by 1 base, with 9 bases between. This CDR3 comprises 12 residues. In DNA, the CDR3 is TGTGCCAGTAAGACAGGGAACACTGAAGCTTTCTTT. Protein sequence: CASKTGNTEAFF.

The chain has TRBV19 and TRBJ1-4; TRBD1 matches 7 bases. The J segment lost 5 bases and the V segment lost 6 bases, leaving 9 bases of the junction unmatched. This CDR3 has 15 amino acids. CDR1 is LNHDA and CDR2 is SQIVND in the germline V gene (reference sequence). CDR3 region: CASRRDRRQNEKLFF. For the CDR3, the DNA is TGTGCCAGTAGAAGGGACAGAAGGCAAAATGAAAAACTGTTTTTT. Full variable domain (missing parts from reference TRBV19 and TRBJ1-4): DGGITQSPKYLFRKEGQNVTLSCEQNLNHDAMYWYRQDPGQGLRLIYYSQIVNDFQKGDIAEGYSVSREKKESFPLTVTSAQKNPTAFYLCASRRDRRQNEKLFFGSGTQLSVL.

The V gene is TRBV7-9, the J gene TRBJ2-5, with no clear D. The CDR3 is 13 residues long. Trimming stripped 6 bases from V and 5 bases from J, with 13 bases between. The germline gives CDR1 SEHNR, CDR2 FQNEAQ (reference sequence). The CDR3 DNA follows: TGTGCCAGCAGTTCGAAGGGCCCCGAGACCCAGTACTTC. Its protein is CASSSKGPETQYF.

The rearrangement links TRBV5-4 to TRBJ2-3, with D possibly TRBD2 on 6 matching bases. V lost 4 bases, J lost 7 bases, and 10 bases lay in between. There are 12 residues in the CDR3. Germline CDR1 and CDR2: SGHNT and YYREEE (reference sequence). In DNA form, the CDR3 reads TGTGCCAGCAGCGGAGGGAGCAATACGCAGTATTTT. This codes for CASSGGSNTQYF.

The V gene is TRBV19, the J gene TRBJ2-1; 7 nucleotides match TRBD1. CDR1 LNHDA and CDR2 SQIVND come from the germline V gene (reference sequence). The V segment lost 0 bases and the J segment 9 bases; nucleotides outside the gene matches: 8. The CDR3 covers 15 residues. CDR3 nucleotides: TGTGCCAGTAGTATAGATTACGCAGGGGGAATTGAGCAGTTCTTC. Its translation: CASSIDYAGGIEQFF.

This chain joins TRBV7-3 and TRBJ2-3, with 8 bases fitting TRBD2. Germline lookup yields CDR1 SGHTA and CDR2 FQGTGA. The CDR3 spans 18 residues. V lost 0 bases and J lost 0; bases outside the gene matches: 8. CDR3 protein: CASSLTGAAGGSTDTQYF. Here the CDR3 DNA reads TGTGCCAGCAGCTTAACGGGGGCTGCGGGAGGAAGCACAGATACGCAGTATTTT.

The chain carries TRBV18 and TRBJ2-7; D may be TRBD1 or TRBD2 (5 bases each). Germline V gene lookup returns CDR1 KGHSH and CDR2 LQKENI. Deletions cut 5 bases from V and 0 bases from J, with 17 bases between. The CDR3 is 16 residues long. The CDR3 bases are TGTGCCAGCTCATTAGGGACGGGATTAAGCTCCTACGAGCAGTACTTC. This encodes CASSLGTGLSSYEQYF.

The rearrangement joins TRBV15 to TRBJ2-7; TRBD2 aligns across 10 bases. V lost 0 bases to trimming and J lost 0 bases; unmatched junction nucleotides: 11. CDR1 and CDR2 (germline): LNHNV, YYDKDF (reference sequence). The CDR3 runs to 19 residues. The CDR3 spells CATSRDLLVLAGDSYEQYF. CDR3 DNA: TGTGCCACCAGCAGAGATCTGCTCGTTCTAGCGGGAGACTCCTACGAGCAGTACTTC.

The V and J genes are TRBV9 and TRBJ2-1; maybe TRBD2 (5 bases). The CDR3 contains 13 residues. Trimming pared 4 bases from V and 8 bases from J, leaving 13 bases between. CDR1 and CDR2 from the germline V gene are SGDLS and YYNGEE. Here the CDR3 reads CASSPGSADEQFF. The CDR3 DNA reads TGTGCCAGCAGCCCAGGTTCAGCGGATGAGCAGTTCTTC.

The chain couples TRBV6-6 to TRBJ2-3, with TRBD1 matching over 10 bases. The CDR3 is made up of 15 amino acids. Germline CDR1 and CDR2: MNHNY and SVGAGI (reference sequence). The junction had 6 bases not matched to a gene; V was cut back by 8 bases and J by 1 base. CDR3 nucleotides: TGTGCCAGCGGAGGACAGGGGGAAGGCACAGATACGCAGTATTTT. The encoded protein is CASGGQGEGTDTQYF.

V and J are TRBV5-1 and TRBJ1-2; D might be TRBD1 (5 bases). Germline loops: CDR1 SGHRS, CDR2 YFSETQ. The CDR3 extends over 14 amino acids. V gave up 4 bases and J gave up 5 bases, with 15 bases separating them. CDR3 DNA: TGCGCCAGCAGCCCTGGAGGGGTCAGATATGGCTACACCTTC. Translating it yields CASSPGGVRYGYTF.

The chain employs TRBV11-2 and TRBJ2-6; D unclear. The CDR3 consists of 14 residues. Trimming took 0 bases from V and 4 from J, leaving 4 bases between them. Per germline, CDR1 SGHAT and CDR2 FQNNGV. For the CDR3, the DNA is TGTGCCAGCAGCTTAGATCGAGGGGCCAACGTCCTGACTTTC. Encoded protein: CASSLDRGANVLTF.

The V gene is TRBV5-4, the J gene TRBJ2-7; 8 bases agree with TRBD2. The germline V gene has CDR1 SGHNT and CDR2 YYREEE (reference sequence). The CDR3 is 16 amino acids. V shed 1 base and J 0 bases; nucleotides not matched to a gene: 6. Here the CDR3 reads CASSLSVSGDSYEQYF. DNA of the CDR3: TGTGCCAGCAGCTTGTCTGTTAGCGGGGACTCCTACGAGCAGTACTTC.